The present TCR beta chain was sequenced within a study of OX40 agonist ivuxolimab in advanced cancers. Notes on the research overall: Ivuxolimab, which targeted the costimulatory receptor OX40 (CD134), was an agonistic, fully human IgG2 monoclonal antibody. In the dose-escalation cohort, 82.7% of patients were male, and the mean age was about 55 years, with a range of roughly 20 to 80. Prior anti-PD-1, anti-PD-L1 or anti-CTLA-4 therapy was permitted, and checkpoint inhibitors had been received by roughly 42% of dose-escalation patients. Partial responses were achieved by three dose-escalation patients, of whom one had hepatocellular carcinoma and two had cutaneous melanoma. The paper describes the monotherapy dose-escalation part (N of about 50 patients) of the phase I trial of ivuxolimab. Peripheral TCRbeta sequencing was intended to test whether TCR sequence diversity was altered and clonal T-cell expansion was caused by ivuxolimab. Intravenous ivuxolimab was administered to patients every 2 weeks at six dose levels: 0.01, 0.1, 0.3, 1.5, 3 and 10 mg/kg. Among the roughly 50 dose-escalation patients, about 19 had hepatocellular carcinoma, about 15 melanoma, 9 renal cell carcinoma and 9 head and neck cancer.

In regard to this clone: It has no known antigen specificity. Base qualities were left out, and no much larger clone turns up one base away.

Overall study results and their limits: At doses of 0.1 to 3.0 mg/kg, clonal expansion of both CD4+ and CD8+ blood T cells was observed from baseline to week 6. In the 0.1-3.0 mg/kg groups, partial responders had among the lowest normalized peripheral clonal expansion, particularly in CD8+ T cells. Antigen specificity was not determined for the clonally expanded peripheral T cells. Low levels of normalized T-cell clonal expansion were also seen in some nonresponding patients. After ivuxolimab, CD8+ T cells had more expanded clones than CD4+ T cells on average.

Genomic DNA was extracted from sorted cells for sequencing of the TCRbeta CDR3 region. The immunoSEQ Assay was used to sequence the TCRbeta CDR3 regions. TCRdb retrieved this table from immuneACCESS and kept in-frame rearrangements only. Not all clones are present; in checked studies, unresolved V genes account for under half, and no reason is known for the remainder. Recorded for this sample are tens of thousands of clones; 82% of them occurred a single time. The biggest ten clones account for 4.5% to 5% of the sample. The CDR3 numbers 13 residues from cysteine through phenylalanine. Only the CDR3 DNA stays, 39 bases, in frame from base 1. CDR1 MNHNS and CDR2 SASEGT are derived from the germline V gene. Relative to germline, V is 2 bases shorter and J is 4 bases shorter, with 8 bases between their ends. Patients with autoimmune disease history or receiving systemic immunosuppression were excluded from the trial. In every dose cohort, peripheral blood was drawn for TCR sequencing at baseline, cycle 4 day 1, and cycle 7 day 1. The samples were taken from a phase I, first-in-human, multicenter, open-label dose-escalation trial of ivuxolimab. The trial enrolled adults with locally advanced or metastatic head and neck squamous cell, hepatocellular, melanoma or renal cell carcinoma. CD4+ and CD8+ T cells were sorted separately from peripheral blood before TCR sequencing.

This clonotype was sampled from an adult with an advanced solid tumor such as melanoma, head and neck, liver or kidney cancer. Rearrangement joined TRBV6-1 to TRBJ1-1; no D gene can be assigned with confidence. The specimen was CD4+ or CD8+ T cells sorted from blood, collected in a trial of the OX40 agonist ivuxolimab. The bases are TGTGCCAGCAGTGAAAGGGTTTTCACTGAAGCTTTCTTT. Its translation reads: CASSERVFTEAFF.